This paragraph reports one T cell receptor (beta chain). A junction boundary mismatches the germline segment, possibly from a read error. Per the germline V gene, CDR1 is SEHNR and CDR2 is FQNEAQ (reference sequence). The CDR3 spans 14 residues. These data originate in a study of cytomegalovirus exposure and HLA in healthy donors. The PCR had 60 Vbeta and 13 Jbeta primers. Assay: immunoSEQ multiplex PCR; the TCRdb copy retains only in-frame clones and omits some. The table records about 120,000 clones, roughly 75% of them present only once. The V call is TRBV7-9, the J call TRBJ1-2, with a tentative D call TRBD1 (6 bases). The source of this sequence is a man under 40 in good health and CMV-seropositive. Sequencing was done on a sample of PBMCs. CDR3 in DNA: TGTTCCAGCAGCTTAATGGGGGGGCCGGTTGGCTACACCTTC. It translates to CSSSLMGGPVGYTF.